This paragraph covers one TCR beta chain sequence. The target antigen is unknown. With V trimmed by 0 bases and J by 2 bases, 3 bases remained unmatched. The V gene's germline CDR1 is SGHVS and CDR2 FQNEAQ. The CDR3 is 15 amino acids. This record comes from a study of a mutant IDH1 vaccine in newly diagnosed glioma. Across the whole study: Previous care, which was radiotherapy, temozolomide, or both, most often involved both.

Only in-frame clones appear in the TCRdb table, and some are missing; sequencing was by immunoSEQ multiplex PCR. The table lists tens of thousands of clones, around 89% of them singletons. Time point reported: week 5, during vaccination. A 20-mer mutant IDH1 peptide at 300 ug was injected subcutaneously with topical imiquimod. In every donor, the tumor was a new WHO grade 3 or 4 IDH1-mutant, ATRX-lost astrocytoma. Study results and caveats: Pseudoprogression apparently tracked independently of changes in top peripheral T cell clonotypes.

The clonotype was recovered from a woman aged 40-49 years with glioma. This specimen consisted of PBMCs, obtained from a glioma patient whose treatment included an IDH1 peptide vaccine. The chain employs TRBV7-8 and TRBJ2-7, with 8 bases aligning to TRBD2. The CDR3 loop is CASSLAAGAAYEQYF. DNA of the CDR3: TGTGCCAGCAGCTTAGCAGCGGGAGCTGCCTACGAGCAGTACTTC.